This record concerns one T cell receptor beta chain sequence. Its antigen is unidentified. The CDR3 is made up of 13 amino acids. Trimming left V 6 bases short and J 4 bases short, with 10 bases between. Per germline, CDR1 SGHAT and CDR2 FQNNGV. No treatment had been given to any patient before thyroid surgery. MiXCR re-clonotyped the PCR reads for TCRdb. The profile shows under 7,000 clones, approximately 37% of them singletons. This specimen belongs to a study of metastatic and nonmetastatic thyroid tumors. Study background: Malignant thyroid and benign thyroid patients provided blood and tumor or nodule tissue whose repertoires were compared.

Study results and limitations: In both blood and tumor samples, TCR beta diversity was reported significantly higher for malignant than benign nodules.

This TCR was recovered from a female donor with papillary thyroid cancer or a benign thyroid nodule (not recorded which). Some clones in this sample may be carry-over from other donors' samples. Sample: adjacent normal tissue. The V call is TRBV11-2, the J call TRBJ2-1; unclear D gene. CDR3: CASSPSRYNEQFF. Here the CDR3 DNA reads TGTGCCAGCAGTCCGTCCAGGTACAATGAGCAGTTCTTC.